This T cell receptor beta chain was found in a study of regulatory T cells in long-lasting Graves disease (dated by TCRdb to about 2021). The study in broad terms: Persistent Graves' disease meant more than 5 years of antithyroid drug treatment with TSH receptor autoantibodies that stayed positive. Patients with persistent Graves' disease were compared with patients with newly diagnosed Graves' disease using TCR sequencing and RNA sequencing of peripheral blood. The study took place in China and was registered as a clinical trial. A total of 33 samples were covered by TCR sequencing, comprising about 13 persistent and 20 newly diagnosed Graves' disease patients. In the clinical cohort, patients with persistent Graves' disease had used antithyroid drugs for an average of about 10.3 years.

Library method: multiplex PCR. TCRdb shows the sequencer as Illumina HiSeq 4000. TCR beta libraries were built with iRepertoire HTBI primers and Arm-PCR amplification of CDR3 regions. Before sequencing, the PCR products went through gel purification. From the authors' description of their analysis: A total of fewer than 80 TRBV and 14 TRBJ segments were identified across samples and were used for gene usage analysis of CDR3 amino acid clonotypes. Filtered high-quality paired reads were merged into contigs using COPE and FqMerger. BLAST was used to align contigs to the IMGT TRBV, TRBD and TRBJ reference genes, and CDR3 was defined following IMGT. Highly expanded clones were defined as clonotypes with a frequency above 0.1%. Repertoire diversity was measured by Shannon entropy, and V-J evenness by the Gini coefficient. Clonotypes shared by more than one individual were considered public. TCRdb redid the processing of the public reads, applying fastp at Q25 and MiXCR, and retained in-frame beta chains. Under each unique CDR3 protein, matching rows form one entry showing the most common genes and DNA. These V and J calls rely on TCRdb rather than the paper's analysis. The sample has a few hundred thousand distinct CDR3 sequences on record, 23% of them singletons. In total, the top ten clones hold around 26% of the sample.

V and J are truncated by 6 bases and 2 bases respectively, leaving an intervening sequence of 17 bases. CDR1 and CDR2 are drawn from the germline V gene: SNHLY, FYNNEI. Including cysteine and phenylalanine, the CDR3 has 15 amino acids. Only the CDR3 DNA stays, 45 bases, in frame from base 1. This clonotype was seen at least ten times. Its target antigen remains unknown. Base qualities were left out, and no much larger clone turns up one base away. Sample time point, as interpreted from the label and publication: persistent/refractory GD, antithyroid drugs over 5 years with positive TRAb. For both TCR sequencing and RNA sequencing, RNA was extracted from PBMCs using TRIzol. The diagnosis of Graves' disease followed American Thyroid Association guidelines. The patients came from an endocrinology department in Xi'an, China. Each patient gave approximately 9 milliliters of peripheral blood, collected in an EDTA anticoagulant tube. Ficoll Paque Plus density gradient separation was used to isolate PBMCs, and no further T cell sorting was performed. An Agilent 2100 Bioanalyzer and agarose gel were used to check RNA quality, and a NanoDrop 2000 was used to measure RNA concentration.

Results the study describes overall, beyond this receptor: Persistent disease showed preferential use of TRBV28, TRBJ1-2 and TRBJ2-5, whereas newly diagnosed disease favored TRBV20-1 and TRBJ2-1. The authors acknowledged the small sample size as a limitation that may reduce accuracy. Compared with newly diagnosed patients, patients with persistent Graves' disease had lower TCR Shannon entropy and fewer highly expanded clones, which suggests clonal expansion. The study examined only peripheral blood because the primary lesion, thyroid tissue, could not be accessed. Persistent patients shared more public clonotypes among themselves (around 2,500) than newly diagnosed patients did (about 970). Sequencing and analysis were restricted to the TCR beta chain.

This receptor was taken from a female donor with Graves disease. Rearrangement joined TRBV2 to TRBJ2-7; the D gene could be either TRBD1 or TRBD2, each agreeing at 5 bases. The input for sequencing was peripheral blood mononuclear cells (PBMCs), taken when the disease was refractory, from a patient treated with antithyroid drugs. The DNA sequence is as follows: TGTGCCAGCAGAATCCGGGACCACCCAGCCTACGAGCAGTACTTC. Translation gives CASRIRDHPAYEQYF.